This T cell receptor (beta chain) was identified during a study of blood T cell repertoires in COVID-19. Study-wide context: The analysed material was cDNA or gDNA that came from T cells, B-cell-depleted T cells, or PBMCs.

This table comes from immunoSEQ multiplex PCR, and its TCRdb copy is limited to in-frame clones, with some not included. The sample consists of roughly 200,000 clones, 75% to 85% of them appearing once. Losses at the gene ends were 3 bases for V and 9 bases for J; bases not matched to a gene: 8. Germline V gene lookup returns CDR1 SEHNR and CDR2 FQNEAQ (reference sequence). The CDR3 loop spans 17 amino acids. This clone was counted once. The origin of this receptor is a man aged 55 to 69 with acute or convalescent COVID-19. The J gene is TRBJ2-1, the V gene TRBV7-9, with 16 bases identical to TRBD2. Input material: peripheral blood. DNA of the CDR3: TGTGCCAGCAGCTTCCCGGGGACTAGCGGGAGGGCCAGTGAGCAGTTCTTC. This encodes CASSFPGTSGRASEQFF. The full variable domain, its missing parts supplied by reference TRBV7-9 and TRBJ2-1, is DTGVSQNPRHKITKRGQNVTFRCDPISEHNRLYWYRQTLGQGPEFLTYFQNEAQLEKSRLLSDRFSAERPKGSFSTLEIQRTEQGDSAMYLCASSFPGTSGRASEQFFGPGTRLTVL.